This note documents a single T cell receptor (beta chain) sequence. This specimen belongs to a study of blood T cell repertoires in COVID-19. Profiled with immunoSEQ multiplex PCR; TCRdb holds only in-frame clones, not every one. The data hold 9,000 to 13,000 clones, with around nine tenths observed a single time. Sequencing was performed on peripheral blood. This TCR was recovered from a man aged 25 to 40 with active or convalescent COVID-19.

CDR3 sequence reads: CASSLGDRGGYTF. The CDR3 DNA reads as TGTGCCAGCAGCTTAGGGGACAGAGGTGGCTACACCTTC. V is TRBV7-9 and J is TRBJ1-2; 7 nucleotides line up with TRBD1. Looked up from germline, CDR1 is SEHNR and CDR2 is FQNEAQ (reference sequence). V shed 1 base and J 7 bases; nucleotides not matched to a gene: 3. The CDR3 has 13 residues.